This TCR beta chain was sequenced in a study of blood T cell repertoires in COVID-19. Across the whole study: The study drew acute and convalescent COVID-19 samples from the United States, Italy and Spain.

V lost 6 bases and J lost 2; bases outside the gene matches: 4. CDR3 length equals 14 residues. Germline V gives CDR1 LNHDA, CDR2 SQIVND (reference sequence). Recruitment covered about two dozen US areas and drew participants whose ages spanned about 18 to 100 years. Cohorts were determined from participant-reported clinical history. Sequenced by immunoSEQ multiplex PCR; TCRdb stores in-frame clones only, minus some. The repertoire holds approximately 170,000 clones, with over 75% as singletons. The source of this sequence is a woman between 18 and 29 years old who had recovered from COVID-19. The chain carries TRBV19 and TRBJ1-2; 9 bases match TRBD1. Sequenced material: PBMCs or T cells enriched from blood (not recorded which). The CDR3 sequence is CASRPDRGNYGYTF. The CDR3 DNA follows: TGTGCCAGTAGACCGGACAGGGGAAACTATGGCTACACCTTC. Using reference TRBV19 and TRBJ1-2 for the parts outside the CDR3, the full variable domain is DGGITQSPKYLFRKEGQNVTLSCEQNLNHDAMYWYRQDPGQGLRLIYYSQIVNDFQKGDIAEGYSVSREKKESFPLTVTSAQKNPTAFYLCASRPDRGNYGYTFGSGTRLTVV.